This TCR beta chain was observed in a study of shared clonotypes between healthy human individuals. Study-level findings and limits: The study generally estimated greater richness for naive than memory subsets. Shared clonotypes: about 5.3% naive CD4, about 4% naive CD8, 2.3% memory CD4, 0.4% to 0.45% memory CD8.

With 6 bases removed from V and 8 bases from J, the gap between germline ends came to 17 bases. Germline-derived CDR1 and CDR2 are SGHRS and YFSETQ. The CDR3 is 13 residues long. Original data processing: Without quality scores, immunoSEQ junctional reads could not be filtered like full-length reads. The repertoire was sequenced with immunoSEQ multiplex PCR; TCRdb's copy has only in-frame clones and lacks some. For V, J and clone size, that table is used; D and trimming come from the DNA. Among 2 million to 3 million clones listed, approximately 93% were seen once. Concerning this clone: Antigen: not known.

The TCR comes from a young man in good health. Some clones in this sample may be carry-over from other donors' samples. The rearrangement links TRBV5-1 to TRBJ1-2; the D is unclear. Source material: naive CD4+ T cells from PBMCs. As for subset: CD45RA+ positively selected. CDR3 residues: CASTPEGSGGYTF. In DNA form, the CDR3 reads TGCGCCAGCACCCCAGAGGGAAGCGGCGGCTACACCTTC.